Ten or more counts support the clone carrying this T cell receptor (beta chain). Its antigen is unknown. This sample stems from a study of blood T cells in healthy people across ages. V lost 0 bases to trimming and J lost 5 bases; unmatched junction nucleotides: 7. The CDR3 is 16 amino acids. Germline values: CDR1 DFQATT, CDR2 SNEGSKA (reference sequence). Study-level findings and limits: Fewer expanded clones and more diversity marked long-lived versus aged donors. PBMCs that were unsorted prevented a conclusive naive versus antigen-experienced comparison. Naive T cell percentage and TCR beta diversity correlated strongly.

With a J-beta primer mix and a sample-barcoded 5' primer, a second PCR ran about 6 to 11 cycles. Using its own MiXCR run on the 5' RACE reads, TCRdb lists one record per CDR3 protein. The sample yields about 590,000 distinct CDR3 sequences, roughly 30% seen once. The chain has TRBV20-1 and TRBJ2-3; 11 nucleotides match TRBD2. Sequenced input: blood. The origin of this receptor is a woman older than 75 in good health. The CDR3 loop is CSAREPLAGGLDTQYF. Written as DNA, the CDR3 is TGCAGTGCTAGAGAGCCCCTAGCGGGGGGCCTAGATACGCAGTATTTT.